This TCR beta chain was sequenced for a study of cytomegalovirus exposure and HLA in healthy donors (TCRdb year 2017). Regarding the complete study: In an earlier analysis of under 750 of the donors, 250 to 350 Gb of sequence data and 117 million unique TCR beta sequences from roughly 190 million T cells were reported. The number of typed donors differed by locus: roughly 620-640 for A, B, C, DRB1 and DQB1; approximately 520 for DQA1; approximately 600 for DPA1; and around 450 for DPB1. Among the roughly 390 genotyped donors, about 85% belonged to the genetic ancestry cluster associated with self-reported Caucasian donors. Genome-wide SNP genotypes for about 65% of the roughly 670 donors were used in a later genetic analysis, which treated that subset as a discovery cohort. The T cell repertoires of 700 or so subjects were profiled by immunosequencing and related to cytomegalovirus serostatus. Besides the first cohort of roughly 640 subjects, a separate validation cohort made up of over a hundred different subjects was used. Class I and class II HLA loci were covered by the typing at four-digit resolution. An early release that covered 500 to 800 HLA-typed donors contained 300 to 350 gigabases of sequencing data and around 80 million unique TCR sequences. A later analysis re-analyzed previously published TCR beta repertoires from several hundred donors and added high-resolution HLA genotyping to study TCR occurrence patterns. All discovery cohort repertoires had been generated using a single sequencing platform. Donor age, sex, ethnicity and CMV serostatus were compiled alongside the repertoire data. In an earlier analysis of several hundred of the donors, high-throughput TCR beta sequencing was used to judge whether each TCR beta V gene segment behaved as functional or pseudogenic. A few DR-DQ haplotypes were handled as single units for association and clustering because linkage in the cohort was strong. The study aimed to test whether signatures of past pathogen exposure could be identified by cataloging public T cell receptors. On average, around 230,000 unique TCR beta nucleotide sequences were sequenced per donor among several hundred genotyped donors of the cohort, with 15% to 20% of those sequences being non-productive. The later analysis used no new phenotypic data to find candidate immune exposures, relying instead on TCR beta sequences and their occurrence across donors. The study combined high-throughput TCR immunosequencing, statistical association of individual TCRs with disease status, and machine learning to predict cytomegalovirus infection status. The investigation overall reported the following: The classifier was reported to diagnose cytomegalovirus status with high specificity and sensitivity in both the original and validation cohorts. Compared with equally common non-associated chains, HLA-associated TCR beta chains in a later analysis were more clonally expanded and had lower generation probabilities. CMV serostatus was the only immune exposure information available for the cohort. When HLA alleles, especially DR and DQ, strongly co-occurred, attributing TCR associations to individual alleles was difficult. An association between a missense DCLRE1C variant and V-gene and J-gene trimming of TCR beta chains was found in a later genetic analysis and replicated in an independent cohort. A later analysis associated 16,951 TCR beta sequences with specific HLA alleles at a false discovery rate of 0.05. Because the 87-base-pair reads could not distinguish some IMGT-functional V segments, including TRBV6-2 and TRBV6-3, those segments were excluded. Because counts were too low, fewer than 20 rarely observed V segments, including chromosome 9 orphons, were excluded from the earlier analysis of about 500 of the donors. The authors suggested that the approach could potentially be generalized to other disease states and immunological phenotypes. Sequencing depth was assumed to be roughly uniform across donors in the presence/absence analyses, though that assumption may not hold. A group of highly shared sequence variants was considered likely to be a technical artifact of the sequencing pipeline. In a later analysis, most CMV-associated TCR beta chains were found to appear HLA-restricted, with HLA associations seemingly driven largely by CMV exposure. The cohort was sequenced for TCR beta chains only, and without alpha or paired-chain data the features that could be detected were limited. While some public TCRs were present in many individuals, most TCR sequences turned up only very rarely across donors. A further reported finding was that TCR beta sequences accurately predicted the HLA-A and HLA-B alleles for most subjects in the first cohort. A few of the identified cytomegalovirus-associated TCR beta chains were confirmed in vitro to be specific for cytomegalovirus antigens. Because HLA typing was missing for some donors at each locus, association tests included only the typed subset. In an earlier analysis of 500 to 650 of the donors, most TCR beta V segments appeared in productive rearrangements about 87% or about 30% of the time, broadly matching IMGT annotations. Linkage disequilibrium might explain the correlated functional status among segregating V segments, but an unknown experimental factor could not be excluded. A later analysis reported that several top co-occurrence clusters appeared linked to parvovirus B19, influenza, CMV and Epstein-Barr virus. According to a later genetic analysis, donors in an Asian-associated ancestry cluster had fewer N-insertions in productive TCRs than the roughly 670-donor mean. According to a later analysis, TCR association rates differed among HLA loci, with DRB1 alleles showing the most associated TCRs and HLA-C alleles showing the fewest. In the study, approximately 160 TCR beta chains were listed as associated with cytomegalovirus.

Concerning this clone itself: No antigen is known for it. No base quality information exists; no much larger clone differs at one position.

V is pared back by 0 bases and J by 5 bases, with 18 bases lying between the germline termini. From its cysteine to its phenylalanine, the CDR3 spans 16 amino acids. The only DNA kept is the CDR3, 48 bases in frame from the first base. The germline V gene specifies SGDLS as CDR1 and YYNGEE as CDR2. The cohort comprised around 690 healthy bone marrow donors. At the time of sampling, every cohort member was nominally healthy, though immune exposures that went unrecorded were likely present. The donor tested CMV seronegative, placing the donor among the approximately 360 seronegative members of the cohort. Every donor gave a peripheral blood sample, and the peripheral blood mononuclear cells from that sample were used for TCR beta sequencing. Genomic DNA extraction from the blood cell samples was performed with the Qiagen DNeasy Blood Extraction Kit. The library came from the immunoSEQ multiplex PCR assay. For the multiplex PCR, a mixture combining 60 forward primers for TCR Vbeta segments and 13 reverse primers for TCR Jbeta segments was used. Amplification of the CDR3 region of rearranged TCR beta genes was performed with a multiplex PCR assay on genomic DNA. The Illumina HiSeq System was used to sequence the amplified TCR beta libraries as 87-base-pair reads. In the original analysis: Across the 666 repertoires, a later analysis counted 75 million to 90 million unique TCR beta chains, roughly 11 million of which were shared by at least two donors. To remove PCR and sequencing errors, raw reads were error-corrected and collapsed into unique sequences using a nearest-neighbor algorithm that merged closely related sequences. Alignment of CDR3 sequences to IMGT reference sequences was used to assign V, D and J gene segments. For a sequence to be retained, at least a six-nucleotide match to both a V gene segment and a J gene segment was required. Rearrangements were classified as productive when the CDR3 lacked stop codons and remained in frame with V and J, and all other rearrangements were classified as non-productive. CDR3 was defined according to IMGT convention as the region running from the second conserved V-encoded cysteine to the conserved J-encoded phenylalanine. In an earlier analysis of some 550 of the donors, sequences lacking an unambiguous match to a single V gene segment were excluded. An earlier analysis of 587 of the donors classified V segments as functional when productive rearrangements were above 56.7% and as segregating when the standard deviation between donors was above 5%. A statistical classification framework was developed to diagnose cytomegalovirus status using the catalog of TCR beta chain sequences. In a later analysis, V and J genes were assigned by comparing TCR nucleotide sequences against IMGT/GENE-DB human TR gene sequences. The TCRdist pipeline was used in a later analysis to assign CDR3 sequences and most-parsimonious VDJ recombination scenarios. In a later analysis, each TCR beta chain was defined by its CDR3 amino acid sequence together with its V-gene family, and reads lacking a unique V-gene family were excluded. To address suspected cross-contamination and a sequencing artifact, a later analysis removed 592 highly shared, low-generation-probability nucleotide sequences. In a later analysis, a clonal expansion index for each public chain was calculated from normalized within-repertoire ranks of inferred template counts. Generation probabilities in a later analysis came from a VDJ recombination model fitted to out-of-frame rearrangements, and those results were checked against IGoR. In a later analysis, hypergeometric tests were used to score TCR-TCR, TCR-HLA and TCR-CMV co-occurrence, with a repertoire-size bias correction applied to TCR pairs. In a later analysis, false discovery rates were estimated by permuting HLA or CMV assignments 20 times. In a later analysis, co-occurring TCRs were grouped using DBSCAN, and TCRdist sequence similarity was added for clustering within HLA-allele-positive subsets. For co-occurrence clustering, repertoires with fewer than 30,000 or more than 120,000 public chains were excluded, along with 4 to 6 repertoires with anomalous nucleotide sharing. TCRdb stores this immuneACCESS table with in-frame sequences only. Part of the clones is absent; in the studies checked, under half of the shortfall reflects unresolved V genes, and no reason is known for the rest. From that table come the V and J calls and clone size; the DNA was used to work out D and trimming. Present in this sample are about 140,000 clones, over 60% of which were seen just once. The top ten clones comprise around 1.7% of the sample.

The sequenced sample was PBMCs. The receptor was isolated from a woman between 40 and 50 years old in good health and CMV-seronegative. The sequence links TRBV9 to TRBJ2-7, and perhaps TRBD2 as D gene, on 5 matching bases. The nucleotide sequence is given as TGTGCCAGCAGCGTAGCTACTTGGGTCGGGAACAACGAGCAGTACTTC. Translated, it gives CASSVATWVGNNEQYF. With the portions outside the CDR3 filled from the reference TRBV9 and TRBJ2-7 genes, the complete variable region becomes DSGVTQTPKHLITATGQRVTLRCSPRSGDLSVYWYQQSLDQGLQFLIQYYNGEERAKGNILERFSAQQFPDLHSELNLSSLELGDSALYFCASSVATWVGNNEQYFGPGTRLTVT.